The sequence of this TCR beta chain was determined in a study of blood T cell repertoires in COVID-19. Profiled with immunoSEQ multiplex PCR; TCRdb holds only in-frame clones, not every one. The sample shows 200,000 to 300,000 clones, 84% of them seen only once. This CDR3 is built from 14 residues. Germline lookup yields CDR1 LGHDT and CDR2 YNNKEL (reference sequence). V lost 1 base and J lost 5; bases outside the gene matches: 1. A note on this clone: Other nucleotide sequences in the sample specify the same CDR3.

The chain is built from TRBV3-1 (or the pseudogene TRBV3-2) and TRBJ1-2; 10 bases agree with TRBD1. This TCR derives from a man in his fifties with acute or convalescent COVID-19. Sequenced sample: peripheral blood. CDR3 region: CASSQVGQGYGYTF. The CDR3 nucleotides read TGTGCCAGCAGCCAAGTGGGACAGGGGTATGGCTACACCTTC.